This paragraph covers one TCR beta chain sequence. This entry belongs to a study of blood T cell repertoires in COVID-19. The overall study: PBMCs, B-cell-depleted T cells, or T cells were the source of the cDNA or gDNA that made up the material.

As processed by the authors: Amplification from reference gene primers served as the basis for estimated nucleated cell counts. Profiling relied on immunoSEQ multiplex PCR, and the TCRdb table lists in-frame clones only, not all of them. That table furnishes V, J and clone size, whereas the DNA furnished D and trimming. Of about 68,000 clones detected, just over 85% appear once; the ten largest clones hold less than 9%. V was clipped by 6 bases and J by 5 bases; unmatched bases: 7. Germline V gene data show CDR1 as SQVTM and CDR2 as ANQGSEA. The CDR3 is made up of 13 amino acids. The clonotype originates from a man younger than 45 with acute or convalescent COVID-19. Input material: peripheral blood. The chain is built from TRBV29-1 and TRBJ1-1, with 9 bases fitting TRBD1. This CDR3 reads CSVAYRGLTEAFF. CDR3 nucleotide sequence: TGCAGCGTAGCCTACAGGGGGCTTACTGAAGCTTTCTTT.